The present T cell receptor (beta chain) was sequenced within a study of CD4 T cells in relation to SARS-CoV-2 and coronaviruses. The wider study: ViraFEST: approximately 10-day antigen culture of PBMCs, then TCR beta CDR3 sequencing. Negative control cultures got HIV-1 Nef peptides or no peptide. Study-wide results and limits: Crossreactivity was assessed only for spike protein, not other viral proteins.

The V segment lost 7 bases and the J segment 1 base; nucleotides outside the gene matches: 9. The CDR3 has 15 residues. From germline, CDR1 is MDHEN and CDR2 SYDVKM. The table came from immunoSEQ multiplex PCR; TCRdb's copy has only in-frame clones and leaves some out. The repertoire holds about 18,000 clones, with 74% as singletons. In the case of this clone: Its antigen remains unidentified.

Unexposed donor CD4+ T cells date from about 2011-2018, before the COVID-19 pandemic. After around nine days of culture, CD4+ T cells were isolated. Cells permitting, SARS-CoV-2 S/N and four cold-coronavirus spikes were tested on unexposed-donor CD4+ T cells. Sequencing was carried out using CD4+ T cells from PBMCs, cultured in vitro. The sequence derives from a human donor in good health. This chain joins TRBV28 and TRBJ1-1; 7 positions match TRBD1. The CDR3 region is CASIPTGRSNTEAFF. For the CDR3, the DNA is TGTGCCAGCATCCCGACAGGGCGATCGAACACTGAAGCTTTCTTT.